This TCR beta chain was identified in a study of cytomegalovirus exposure and HLA in healthy donors. Notes on this clone: Its antigen is not identified.

Whole-study findings and limits: A later analysis found common viral pathogens apparently linked to several of the most significant clusters.

The PCR ran on 60 Vbeta and 13 Jbeta primers. Sequenced by immunoSEQ multiplex PCR; TCRdb stores in-frame clones only, minus some. Of a few hundred thousand clones listed, approximately 83% are singletons. Sequenced: PBMCs. The receptor was isolated from a girl aged 10-17 years in good health and CMV-seronegative.

The CDR3 region has the DNA TGTGCCAGCAGTTCCGGGACAGGGGGTTTCGGGAATGAAAAACTGTTTTTT. Translating it yields CASSSGTGGFGNEKLFF. The genes are TRBV7-8 and TRBJ1-4; 11 nucleotides line up with TRBD1. This CDR3 is 17 amino acids long. V trimming: 6 bases; J trimming: 5 bases; junction bases outside the gene matches: 11. CDR1 is SGHVS and CDR2 is FQNEAQ in the germline V gene.